This note documents a single T cell receptor (beta chain) sequence. Its antigen remains undetermined. No per-base quality is available; no much larger clone lies one base away. Participants in the prospective study were aged roughly 18 to 100 years, lived in 20 to 30 United States geographic areas, and enrolled through a virtual design. Cohort assignment in the prospective study relied on participant-reported clinical history from a screening survey and a study questionnaire. For ImmuneRACE Cohort 3, a participant was defined as recovered based on two consecutive negative NP/OP PCR tests, clearance by a healthcare professional, or resolution of symptoms. Each participant in the prospective study had whole blood, serum and a nasopharyngeal or oropharyngeal swab collected by mobile phlebotomists. Over an approximately 2-month period, participants in the prospective study had the option of providing additional blood draws and questionnaires. Blood samples from the prospective study were shipped frozen or at room temperature prior to DNA extraction.

This specimen belongs to a study of blood T cell repertoires in COVID-19 (dated by TCRdb to 2020 to 2021). For context, the study as a whole: Samples from collaborators originated in the United States, Italy and Spain and spanned both the acute and convalescent phases of COVID-19. The prospective study material was composed of cDNA or gDNA derived from T cells, B-cell-depleted T cells, or PBMCs. The dataset comprised deeply sampled blood TCRbeta repertoires from subjects exposed to, actively infected with, or recovered from COVID-19. The repertoires were released in a freely available public database meant as a resource for research on the immune response to SARS-CoV-2. Samples were obtained from the ongoing ImmuneRACE study (first 160 participants) and from over 1,000 subjects provided by 6 global collaborators. The sample metadata nearly always contained a de-identified subject ID, COVID-19 status, age in years and sex. Where HLA class I and class II types were available, the types were taken from metadata supplied by the sample provider, not from assay-based typing. What the research found in general, with its limitations: The amount of clinical and demographic metadata varied by source and participant and was provided uncurated.

The CDR3 runs 18 residues from the cysteine to the phenylalanine. The retained sequence is limited to the CDR3, 54 bases, with the frame set at the first base. The germline V gene (reference sequence) specifies SEHNR as CDR1 and FQNEAQ as CDR2. V is pruned by 3 bases and J by 3 bases, leaving 11 bases of the junction without a gene match. TCRbeta CDR3 regions were amplified from genomic DNA by means of the immunoSEQ Assay, a bias-controlled multiplex PCR. In the paper's pipeline: Within the assay, amplification of reference gene primers was used to estimate how many nucleated cells each sample contained. To quantify the absolute abundance of each unique TCRbeta CDR3 rearrangement, sequence reads were collapsed and filtered. Productive Simpson clonality was computed per sample as the square root of Simpson's diversity index over productive rearrangements. TCRdb re-hosts the immuneACCESS table, in-frame sequences only. Its copies lack some clones; in the studies checked, an unresolved V gene accounts for under half of them, and the cause for the rest is not known. That table is the source of V, J and clone size, and D and trimming were worked out from the DNA. Within this sample are under 200,000 clones, with 80% to 90% of them counted one time only. Approximately 8.4% of the sample is held by the ten biggest clonotypes.

The sequencing sample was made of PBMCs or T cells enriched from blood (not recorded which). This TCR came from a woman in her forties or fifties who had recovered from COVID-19. In this chain, TRBV7-9 is recombined with TRBJ2-6, with TRBD1 matching 7 junction bases. The DNA reads as follows: TGTGCCAGCAGCTTGGACGGGACAGCGACGGGTGGGGCCAACGTCCTGACTTTC. This sequence encodes CASSLDGTATGGANVLTF.